At least ten counts were recorded for the clone carrying this T cell receptor beta chain. Its antigen is unidentified. 450 to 600 ng RNA was reverse transcribed with alpha and beta constant-region primers. Using multiplexing indices, alpha and beta chain libraries were generated apart by chain-specific third strand synthesis. TCRdb reprocessed the 5' RACE reads via MiXCR and lists one record per CDR3 protein. The sample lists about 14,000 distinct CDR3 sequences, 9.5% to 15% seen once, with roughly 39% in the top ten. The source of the sample is a study of HIV-infected patients and healthy controls. Study findings and constraints: In healthy controls, MAIT alpha CDR3s were common; in HIV+ repertoires, severely depleted.

Follow-up blood was drawn about 14 weeks, roughly three months, after antiretroviral therapy began. No cell fractionation was done, so the repertoire covers all unsorted peripheral blood T cells. V gave up 7 bases and J gave up 0 bases; unmatched junction bases: 5. The CDR3 length is 14 residues. Germline CDR1 is SQVTM and CDR2 is ANQGSEA. This sequence was found in an adult with HIV infection. The donor label of this sample is uncertain. V usage is TRBV29-1 and J usage is TRBJ2-3; 9 bases agree with TRBD1. Sequencing used blood, obtained during antiretroviral therapy. The CDR3 bases are TGCAGCGGACTGGGACAGGGTAGCACAGATACGCAGTATTTT. It codes for CSGLGQGSTDTQYF.